This T cell receptor (beta chain) was captured in a study of graft-versus-host responses after intestinal transplantation. Findings and caveats of the study: Allograft graft-versus-host to host-versus-graft clonal ratios ran high in patients with graft-donor T cell macrochimerism. Detected in recipient marrow were GvH clones, some of which were first observed in ileum or blood.

Profiling relied on immunoSEQ multiplex PCR, and the TCRdb table lists in-frame clones only, not all of them. The repertoire includes some 77,000 clones, 92% of them detected once, and 0.65% to 0.75% sits in the top ten. Turning to this clone: The antigen remains unidentified.

The sequence came from a human patient who received an intestinal transplant, so some T cells may come from the graft donor. Sequenced here: PBMCs, sampled 98 days after intestinal transplantation.

CDR3 sequence reads: CASSATSGSYEQYF. The CDR3 coding sequence is TGTGCCAGCAGCGCCACTAGCGGGTCCTACGAGCAGTACTTC. This sequence joins TRBV7-9 and TRBJ2-7; 9 bases match TRBD2. Looked up from germline, CDR1 is SEHNR and CDR2 is FQNEAQ (reference sequence). Trimming took 5 bases from V and 1 from J; bases not matched to a gene: 3. CDR3 length: 14 amino acids.